Listed below are T cell receptor beta chains from one sample, sequenced in a study of cytomegalovirus exposure and HLA in healthy donors. Data came from immunoSEQ multiplex PCR; TCRdb stores just in-frame clones and leaves some out. The sample contains 160,000 or so clones, around four fifths of which appear only once. Sequencing was done on a sample of PBMCs. These TCRs come from a man aged 18 to 29 in good health and CMV-seronegative. Each CDR3 is given with its conserved first and last residue. A D gene is named only where the DNA matches it firmly.

CDR3 protein: CATSREAPGSIGTDTQYF; CDR3 length: 18; D gene: .; V gene: TRBV15; J gene: TRBJ2-3
CDR3 protein: CATLARQGASEQFF; CDR3 length: 14; D gene: TRBD1; V gene: TRBV28; J gene: TRBJ2-1
CDR3 protein: CASSPREERDGSYNEQFF; CDR3 length: 18; D gene: TRBD2; V gene: TRBV18; J gene: TRBJ2-1
CDR3 protein: CASRAGNHGYTF; CDR3 length: 12; D gene: .; V gene: TRBV19; J gene: TRBJ1-2
CDR3 protein: CAWSVRTGDGYTF; CDR3 length: 13; D gene: TRBD1; V gene: TRBV30; J gene: TRBJ1-2
CDR3 protein: CASSPRQLQNTEAFF; CDR3 length: 15; D gene: .; V gene: TRBV18; J gene: TRBJ1-1
CDR3 protein: CASSTGLAVWYEQYF; CDR3 length: 15; D gene: TRBD2; V gene: TRBV6-5; J gene: TRBJ2-7
CDR3 protein: CASSQDLAGEREQYF; CDR3 length: 15; D gene: TRBD2; V gene: TRBV4-3; J gene: .
CDR3 protein: CASSFTAGGVWETQYF; CDR3 length: 16; D gene: TRBD2; V gene: TRBV7-2; J gene: TRBJ2-5
CDR3 protein: CASSPRDRMGGNQPQHF; CDR3 length: 17; D gene: TRBD1; V gene: TRBV7-8; J gene: TRBJ1-5
CDR3 protein: CASSPLPGGVTRGYTF; CDR3 length: 16; D gene: TRBD1; V gene: TRBV7-2; J gene: TRBJ1-2
CDR3 protein: CASSFGGMDTQYF; CDR3 length: 13; D gene: .; V gene: TRBV11-2; J gene: TRBJ2-3
CDR3 protein: CASSDSGSSGANVLTF; CDR3 length: 16; D gene: .; V gene: TRBV6-4; J gene: TRBJ2-6
CDR3 protein: CASSYRPEVRRTEAFF; CDR3 length: 16; D gene: .; V gene: TRBV6-5; J gene: TRBJ1-1
CDR3 protein: CASGLRGLAGALSYEQYF; CDR3 length: 18; D gene: TRBD2; V gene: TRBV12-5; J gene: TRBJ2-7
CDR3 protein: CASSLTSGDTDTQYF; CDR3 length: 15; D gene: TRBD2; V gene: TRBV7-7; J gene: TRBJ2-3
CDR3 protein: CASSQDGGPNTEAFF; CDR3 length: 15; D gene: .; V gene: TRBV4-3; J gene: TRBJ1-1
CDR3 protein: CASSEVRDTDTQYF; CDR3 length: 14; D gene: .; V gene: TRBV6-1; J gene: TRBJ2-3
CDR3 protein: CSGRIGGTLHF; CDR3 length: 11; D gene: .; V gene: TRBV29-1; J gene: TRBJ1-6
CDR3 protein: CASSLVGTNEKLFF; CDR3 length: 14; D gene: .; V gene: TRBV7-9; J gene: TRBJ1-4
CDR3 protein: CASSPRAGEGTGELFF; CDR3 length: 16; D gene: .; V gene: TRBV13; J gene: TRBJ2-2
CDR3 protein: CASSYGPGFRGMNTEAFF; CDR3 length: 18; D gene: .; V gene: TRBV5-5; J gene: TRBJ1-1
CDR3 protein: CASSRLAGRTDTQYF; CDR3 length: 15; D gene: TRBD2; V gene: TRBV6-5; J gene: TRBJ2-3
CDR3 protein: CAINPQGGGYGYTF; CDR3 length: 14; D gene: TRBD1; V gene: TRBV10-3; J gene: TRBJ1-2
CDR3 protein: CASSQDGGGPTGELFF; CDR3 length: 16; D gene: .; V gene: TRBV4-2; J gene: TRBJ2-2
CDR3 protein: CASSQDRLIGEQFF; CDR3 length: 14; D gene: .; V gene: TRBV4-1; J gene: TRBJ2-1
CDR3 protein: CASSRDREDEQYF; CDR3 length: 13; D gene: TRBD1; V gene: TRBV27; J gene: TRBJ2-7
CDR3 protein: CSVDDSNYGYTF; CDR3 length: 12; D gene: .; V gene: TRBV29-1; J gene: TRBJ1-2
CDR3 protein: CASSFGRAYEQYF; CDR3 length: 13; D gene: .; V gene: TRBV27; J gene: TRBJ2-7
CDR3 protein: CSVSGRNTDTQYF; CDR3 length: 13; D gene: TRBD2; V gene: TRBV29-1; J gene: TRBJ2-3
CDR3 protein: CASSLAGTVYEQYF; CDR3 length: 14; D gene: TRBD1; V gene: TRBV28; J gene: TRBJ2-7
CDR3 protein: CASSAPEQGVKQFF; CDR3 length: 14; D gene: TRBD1; V gene: TRBV2; J gene: TRBJ1-4
CDR3 protein: CASSEEVSSYEQYF; CDR3 length: 14; D gene: .; V gene: TRBV27; J gene: TRBJ2-7
CDR3 protein: CASSLMGGQPQHF; CDR3 length: 13; D gene: .; V gene: TRBV7-3; J gene: TRBJ1-5
CDR3 protein: CASSPGQGRAKNIQYF; CDR3 length: 16; D gene: .; V gene: TRBV9; J gene: TRBJ2-4
CDR3 protein: CASSQDSSQGTKNIQYF; CDR3 length: 17; D gene: .; V gene: TRBV14; J gene: TRBJ2-4
CDR3 protein: CASRRPGRGGRRSTEAFF; CDR3 length: 18; D gene: .; V gene: TRBV19; J gene: TRBJ1-1
CDR3 protein: CASSAARTGNEKLFF; CDR3 length: 15; D gene: TRBD1; V gene: TRBV5-1; J gene: TRBJ1-4
CDR3 protein: CALDRGYGQYF; CDR3 length: 11; D gene: TRBD1; V gene: TRBV30; J gene: TRBJ2-7
CDR3 protein: CAISESTSKDTQYF; CDR3 length: 14; D gene: TRBD2; V gene: TRBV10-3; J gene: TRBJ2-3
CDR3 protein: CASSQAGTGDNEQFF; CDR3 length: 15; D gene: TRBD1; V gene: TRBV14; J gene: TRBJ2-1
CDR3 protein: CASSVEGATGYTF; CDR3 length: 13; D gene: TRBD1; V gene: TRBV6-1; J gene: TRBJ1-2
CDR3 protein: CASSFTDRVNQPQHF; CDR3 length: 15; D gene: .; V gene: TRBV19; J gene: TRBJ1-5
CDR3 protein: CSAGTGSNTEAFF; CDR3 length: 13; D gene: .; V gene: TRBV7-9; J gene: TRBJ1-1
CDR3 protein: CASSSRVQGGDENTGELFF; CDR3 length: 19; D gene: TRBD1; V gene: TRBV11-2; J gene: TRBJ2-2